This TCR beta chain was profiled in a study of T cell repertoires in ileal Crohn's disease. Study at large: Thiopurines (around 10) or anti-TNF agents (around 17) were given postoperatively to about half. Overall study findings and caveats: Clonal expansions were more frequent in active smokers than non-smokers at surgery. High-frequency clones were more common in sorted CD8 than CD4 cells.

In its sample, this clone was seen a few times. Its target is unknown. Germline V gives CDR1 MGHRA, CDR2 YSYEKL. This CDR3 is built from 16 residues. V was clipped by 0 bases and J by 5 bases; unmatched bases: 5. The data were produced by immunoSEQ multiplex PCR, yet TCRdb's version contains in-frame clones alone and is incomplete. The table lists some 27,000 clones, about four fifths of them singletons. The origin of this receptor is an adult with Crohn's disease. The material sequenced was ileal tissue. V gene TRBV4-1 combines with J gene TRBJ2-1; 9 nucleotides match TRBD1. Written as DNA, the CDR3 is TGCGCCAGCAGCCAAGATAGGGACAGGGTCCACAATGAGCAGTTCTTC. This translates into CASSQDRDRVHNEQFF.